Listed here is a single TCR beta chain. Its antigen target is currently unknown. No base quality values were provided; no much bigger clone lies one nucleotide off. Other DNA sequences in this sample translate to the same CDR3. Using the deep immunoSEQ assay, TCR CDR3 regions were amplified from genomic DNA by multiplex PCR. For each cell subset, the extracted genomic DNA was distributed evenly across all wells of several immunoSEQ 96-well plates, and each plate served as one replicate. For sorted subsets, roughly 200 ng of genomic DNA, equivalent to around 31,000 T cell genomes, went into each replicate PCR. The purified libraries were quantified using a Qubit 3.0 fluorometer, sized with a Bioanalyzer 2100, and then quantified again using the KAPA Library Quantification kit. Each immunoSEQ 96-well plate was sequenced on its own single-read 150-cycle Illumina NextSeq 550 flow cell. Turning to the authors' computational methods: Because only junctional sequences without quality scores were contained in the immunoSEQ output, filtering matching that applied to full-length reads could not be performed. Sequences were annotated with PyIR, a Python wrapper for IgBLAST v1.9, using IMGT germline references to assign V/J genes and CDR3. Reads were filtered out if the reads had weak V/J assignments (E-value above 1e-6), no CDR3, stop codons, out-of-frame junctions, or ambiguous translated residues. V3J clonotypes were defined as sequences sharing the same inferred V gene, J gene, and CDR3 amino acid sequence. Percentage overlap between repertoires was calculated by dividing the number of shared unique clonotypes by the size of the smaller repertoire. Richness of each repertoire was evaluated using RTK rarefaction, the Chao1 estimator, and Recon v2.1 estimates of unobserved clonotypes. OLGA was used to compute generation probabilities for all TCRbeta clonotypes that the gDNA method yielded from a handful of donors. TCRdb limited this immuneACCESS table to in-frame rearrangements with V and J called. A share of clones is missing; checked studies link under half to unresolved V genes, and the rest is unexplained. D and trimming were read from the DNA, whereas the V and J calls and clone size are those reported in that table. The sample has millions of clones on record, roughly nine tenths of them singletons. The top ten clones comprise roughly 0.14% of the sample.

The data belong to a study of shared clonotypes between healthy human individuals (TCRdb year 2020). As for the study more broadly: The cohort included three men and two women between 18 and 49 years of age. For each donor, three plates each were used for CD4 naive and CD4 memory, two plates were used for CD8 naive, and one plate was used for CD8 memory. Different laboratories and diverse techniques were used to prepare libraries and sequence TCR repertoires, to increase sequencing depth and limit assay-specific biases. To estimate repertoire size and how much clonotype sharing occurs between individuals, the study deeply sequenced the blood TCR repertoires of about five healthy adults. Between about 0.94 and 8.9 billion PBMCs per donor were obtained by leukapheresis.

What the research found in general, with its limitations: Only blood was sampled, and tissue TCR repertoires likely differ from those in blood. Across a few donors, 4.5% to 6.5% of naive CD4, around 3.3% of naive CD8, 2.3% of memory CD4, and around 0.4% of memory CD8 clonotypes were shared. Estimated clonotype richness was generally larger for naive than for memory subsets. Pairwise subsampling led to the expectation that sequencing depth would affect the degree of clonotype sharing among donors. Higher generation probabilities were observed for clonotypes shared by all four sorted-subset donors than for non-shared clonotypes. The genetic and exposure-history diversity represented was limited by the small number of donors. Even with the large sequencing depth, rarefaction of the sorted-subset datasets indicated that sequencing was incomplete.

Donors were healthy HIV-negative adults with no recently reported acute infections or vaccinations. Every donor was a Caucasian adult residing in Nashville, Tennessee, USA. CD4+ T cells were enriched by magnetic negative selection; naive cells were then positively selected on CD45RA, and the negative fraction formed the memory subset. Blood was collected by leukapheresis, and PBMCs were isolated by Ficoll-Histopaque density gradient centrifugation and then cryopreserved in liquid nitrogen vapor phase. Purity and quantity of every magnetically sorted T cell population were checked by analytical flow cytometry. Genomic DNA was isolated from each sorted fraction and quantified by UV absorbance on a Nanodrop 2000c. In the germline V gene (reference sequence), CDR1 corresponds to SGHNT and CDR2 to YYREEE. Relative to germline, V is missing 0 bases and J is missing 4 bases, with 2 bases of the junction outside any gene match. CDR3 length: 14 amino acids, cysteine to phenylalanine. Only the CDR3 region is kept as DNA, spanning 42 bases read in frame from base 1.

The clonotype was recovered from a man between 18 and 35 years old in good health. The chain couples TRBV5-4 to TRBJ1-2, with TRBD1 identical over 8 junction bases. Sample: naive CD4+ T cells sorted from blood. Reading the label with the study, this specimen's cell subset or site is: CD45RA+ positively selected. The nucleotide sequence reads TGTGCCAGCAGCTTGGGGCAGGGGGCCTATGGCTACACCTTC. It translates as CASSLGQGAYGYTF.